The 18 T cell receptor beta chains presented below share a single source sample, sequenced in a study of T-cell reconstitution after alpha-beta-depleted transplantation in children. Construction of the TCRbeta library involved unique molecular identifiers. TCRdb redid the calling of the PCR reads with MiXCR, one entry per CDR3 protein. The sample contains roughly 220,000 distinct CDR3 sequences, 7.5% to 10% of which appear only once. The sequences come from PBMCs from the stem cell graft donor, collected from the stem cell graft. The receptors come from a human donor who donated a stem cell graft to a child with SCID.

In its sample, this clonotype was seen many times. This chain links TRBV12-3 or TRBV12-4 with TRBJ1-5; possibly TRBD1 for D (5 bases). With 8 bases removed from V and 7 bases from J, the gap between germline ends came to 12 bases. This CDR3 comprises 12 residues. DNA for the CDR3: TGTGCCAGCTCCGGGGGTGAACAGCCCCAGCATTTT. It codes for CASSGGEQPQHF.

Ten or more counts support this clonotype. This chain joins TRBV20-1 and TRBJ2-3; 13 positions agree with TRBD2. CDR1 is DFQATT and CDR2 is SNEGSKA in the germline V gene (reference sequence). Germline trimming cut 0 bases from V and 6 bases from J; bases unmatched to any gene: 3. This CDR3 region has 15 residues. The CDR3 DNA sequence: TGCAGTGCTAGAGAACTAGCGGGGGGGAAGGATACGCAGTATTTT. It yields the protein CSARELAGGKDTQYF.

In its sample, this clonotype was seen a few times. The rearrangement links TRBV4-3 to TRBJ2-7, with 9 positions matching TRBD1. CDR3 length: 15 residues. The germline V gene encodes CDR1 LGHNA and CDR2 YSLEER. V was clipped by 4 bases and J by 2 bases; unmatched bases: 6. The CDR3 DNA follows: TGCGCCAGCAGCCGCTGGACAGGGGTTCCCTACGAGCAGTACTTC. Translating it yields CASSRWTGVPYEQYF.

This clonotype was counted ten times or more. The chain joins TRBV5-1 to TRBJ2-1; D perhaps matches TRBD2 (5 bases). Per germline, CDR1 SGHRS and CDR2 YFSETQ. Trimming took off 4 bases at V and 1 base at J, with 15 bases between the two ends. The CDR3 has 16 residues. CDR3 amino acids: CASSPGDSWSYNEQFF. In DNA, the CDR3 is TGCGCCAGCAGCCCCGGGGATTCCTGGTCCTACAATGAGCAGTTCTTC.

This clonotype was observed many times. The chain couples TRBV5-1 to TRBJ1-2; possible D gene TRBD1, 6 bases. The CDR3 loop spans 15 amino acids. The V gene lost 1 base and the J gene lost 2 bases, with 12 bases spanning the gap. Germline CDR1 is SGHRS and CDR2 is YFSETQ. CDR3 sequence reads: CASSLIRGPNYGYTF. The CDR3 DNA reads TGCGCCAGCAGCTTGATCAGGGGCCCGAACTATGGCTACACCTTC.

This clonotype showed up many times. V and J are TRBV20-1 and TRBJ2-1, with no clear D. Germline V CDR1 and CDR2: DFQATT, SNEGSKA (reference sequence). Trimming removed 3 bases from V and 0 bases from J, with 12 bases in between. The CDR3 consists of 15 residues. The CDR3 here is CSARNSPSSYNEQFF. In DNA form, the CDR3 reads TGCAGTGCTAGGAACAGTCCCTCCTCCTACAATGAGCAGTTCTTC.

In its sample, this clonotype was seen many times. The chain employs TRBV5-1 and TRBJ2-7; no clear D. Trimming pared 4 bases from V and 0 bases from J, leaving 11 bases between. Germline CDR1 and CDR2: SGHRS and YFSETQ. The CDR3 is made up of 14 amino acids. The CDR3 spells CASSDQMGSYEQYF. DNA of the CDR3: TGCGCCAGCAGCGATCAAATGGGCTCCTACGAGCAGTACTTC. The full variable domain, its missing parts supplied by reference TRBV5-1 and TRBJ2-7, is KAGVTQTPRYLIKTRGQQVTLSCSPISGHRSVSWYQQTPGQGLQFLFEYFSETQRNKGNFPGRFSGRQFSNSRSEMNVSTLELGDSALYLCASSDQMGSYEQYFGPGTRLTVT.

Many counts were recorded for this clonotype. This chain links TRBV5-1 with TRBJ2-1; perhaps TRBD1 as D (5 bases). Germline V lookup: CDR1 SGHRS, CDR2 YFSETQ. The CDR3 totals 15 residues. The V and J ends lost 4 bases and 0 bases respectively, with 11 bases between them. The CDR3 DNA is TGCGCCAGCAGCGGGCGACAGAGCTCCTACAATGAGCAGTTCTTC. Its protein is CASSGRQSSYNEQFF.

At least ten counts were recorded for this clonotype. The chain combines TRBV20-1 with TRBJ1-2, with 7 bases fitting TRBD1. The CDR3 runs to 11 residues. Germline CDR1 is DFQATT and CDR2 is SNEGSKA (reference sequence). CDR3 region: CRVRQGRGYTF. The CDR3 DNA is TGCAGGGTTCGACAGGGCCGTGGCTACACCTTC.

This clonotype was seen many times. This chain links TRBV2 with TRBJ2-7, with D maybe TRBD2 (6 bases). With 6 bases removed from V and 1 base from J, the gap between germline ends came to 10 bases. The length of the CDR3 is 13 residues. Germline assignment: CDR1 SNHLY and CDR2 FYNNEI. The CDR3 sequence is CASSGTPSYEQYF. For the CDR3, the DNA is TGTGCCAGCAGCGGGACTCCGTCCTACGAGCAGTACTTC. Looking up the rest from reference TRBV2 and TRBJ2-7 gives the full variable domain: EPEVTQTPSHQVTQMGQEVILRCVPISNHLYFYWYRQILGQKVEFLVSFYNNEISEKSEIFDDQFSVERPDGSNFTLKIRSTKLEDSAMYFCASSGTPSYEQYFGPGTRLTVT.

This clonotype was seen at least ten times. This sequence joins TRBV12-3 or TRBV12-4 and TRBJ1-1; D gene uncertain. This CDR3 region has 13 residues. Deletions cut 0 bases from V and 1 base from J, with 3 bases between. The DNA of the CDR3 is TGTGCCAGCAGTTTAGCGTGGAACACTGAAGCTTTCTTT. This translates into CASSLAWNTEAFF.

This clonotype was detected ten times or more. In DNA form, the CDR3 reads TGCGCCAGCAGCTATGGACAGCCAGAGACCCAGTACTTC. Translated: CASSYGQPETQYF. The chain couples TRBV5-1 to TRBJ2-5, with TRBD1 as a possible D gene (6 bases). Germline V gene data show CDR1 as SGHRS and CDR2 as YFSETQ. V was trimmed by 3 bases and J by 4 bases, leaving 10 bases between them. The CDR3 is made up of 13 amino acids.

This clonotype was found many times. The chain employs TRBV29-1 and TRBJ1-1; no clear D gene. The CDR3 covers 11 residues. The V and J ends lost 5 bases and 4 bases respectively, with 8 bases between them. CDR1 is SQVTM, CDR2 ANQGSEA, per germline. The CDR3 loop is CSVSSGTEAFF. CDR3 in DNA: TGCAGCGTTTCCTCGGGCACTGAAGCTTTCTTT.

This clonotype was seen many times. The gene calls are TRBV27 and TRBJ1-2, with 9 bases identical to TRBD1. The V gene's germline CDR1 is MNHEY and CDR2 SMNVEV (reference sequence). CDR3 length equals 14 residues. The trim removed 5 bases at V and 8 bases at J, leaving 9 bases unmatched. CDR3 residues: CASSEDRGYLGYTF. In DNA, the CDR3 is TGTGCCAGCAGTGAGGACAGGGGTTACCTCGGCTACACCTTC.

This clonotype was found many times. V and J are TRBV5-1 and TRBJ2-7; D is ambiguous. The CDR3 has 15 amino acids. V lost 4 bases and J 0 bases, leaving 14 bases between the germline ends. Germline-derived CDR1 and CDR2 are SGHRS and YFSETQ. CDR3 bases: TGCGCCAGCAGCCCCAAGCCGGAGAGCTCCTACGAGCAGTACTTC. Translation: CASSPKPESSYEQYF. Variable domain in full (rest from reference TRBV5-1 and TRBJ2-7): KAGVTQTPRYLIKTRGQQVTLSCSPISGHRSVSWYQQTPGQGLQFLFEYFSETQRNKGNFPGRFSGRQFSNSRSEMNVSTLELGDSALYLCASSPKPESSYEQYFGPGTRLTVT.

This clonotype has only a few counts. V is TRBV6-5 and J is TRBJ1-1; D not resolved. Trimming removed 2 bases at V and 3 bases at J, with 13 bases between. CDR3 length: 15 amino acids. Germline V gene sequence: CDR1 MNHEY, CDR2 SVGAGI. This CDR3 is CASSYAPQEYTEAFF. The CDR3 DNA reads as TGTGCCAGCAGTTACGCCCCACAAGAATACACTGAAGCTTTCTTT.

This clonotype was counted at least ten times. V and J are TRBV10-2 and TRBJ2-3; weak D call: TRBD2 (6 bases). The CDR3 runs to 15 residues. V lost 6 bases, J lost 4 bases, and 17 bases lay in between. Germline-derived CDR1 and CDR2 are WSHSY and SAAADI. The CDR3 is CASRRGGRGADTQYF. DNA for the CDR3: TGCGCCAGCAGGAGAGGAGGGCGGGGAGCAGATACGCAGTATTTT.

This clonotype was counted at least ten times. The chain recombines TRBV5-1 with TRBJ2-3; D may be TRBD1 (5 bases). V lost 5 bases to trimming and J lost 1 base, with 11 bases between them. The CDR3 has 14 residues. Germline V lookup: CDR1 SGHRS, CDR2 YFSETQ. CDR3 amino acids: CASSETGRTDTQYF. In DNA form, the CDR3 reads TGCGCCAGCAGTGAAACAGGCCGCACAGATACGCAGTATTTT.